A selection of T cell receptor beta chains follows, all from one sample in a study of T cell repertoires in cytomegalovirus infection. TCRdb processed the reads anew with MiXCR; each CDR3 protein has one entry. The sample has a few hundred thousand distinct CDR3 sequences; roughly 13% are singletons. Sequencing input: PBMCs. The source is a human donor in good health (CMV status not recorded). Some clones in this sample may be carry-over from other donors' samples. CDR3s include the opening cysteine and the closing phenylalanine or tryptophan.

V gene | CDR3 protein
TRBV20-1 | CSARPPSGVSTDTQYF
TRBV24-1 | CATSDLSGAQETQYF
TRBV7-6 | CASSGERGSYNEQFF
TRBV5-1 | CASSYNPTSYEQYF
TRBV5-1 | CASSLGVPSYEQYF
TRBV4-1 | CASSQDAGHLLGYTF
TRBV29-1 | CSVEDRKSAIVEQYF
TRBV29-1 | CSVEGRFDTQYF
TRBV15 | CATSRVGQRNTEAFF
TRBV18 | CASSHSQGPSNQPQHF
TRBV25-1 | CASSEGQGAIVNEQFF
TRBV28 | CASSFMGQGAYGYTF
TRBV29-1 | CSVVGATTNEKLFF
TRBV10-2 | CASSSAGSSEGAFF
TRBV29-1 | CSARTLNTEAFF
TRBV7-9 | CASSRLGYNEQFF
TRBV5-1 | CASSFGEHYGYTF
TRBV7-2 | CASSLERGRWEQFF